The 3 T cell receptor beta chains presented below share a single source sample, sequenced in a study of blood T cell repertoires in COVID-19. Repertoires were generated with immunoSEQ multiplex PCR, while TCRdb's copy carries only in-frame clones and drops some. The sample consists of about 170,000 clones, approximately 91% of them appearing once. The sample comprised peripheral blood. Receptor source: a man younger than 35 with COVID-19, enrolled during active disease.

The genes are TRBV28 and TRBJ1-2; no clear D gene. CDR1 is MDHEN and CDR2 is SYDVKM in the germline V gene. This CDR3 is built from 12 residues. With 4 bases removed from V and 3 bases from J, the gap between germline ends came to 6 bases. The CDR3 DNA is TGTGCCAGCAGTTCCGGGGACTATGGCTACACCTTC. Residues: CASSSGDYGYTF.

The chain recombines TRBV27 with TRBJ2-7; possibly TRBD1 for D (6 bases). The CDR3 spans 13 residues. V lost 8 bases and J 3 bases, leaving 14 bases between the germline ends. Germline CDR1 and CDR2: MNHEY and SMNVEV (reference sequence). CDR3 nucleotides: TGTGCCAGCCGTCATATGGACAGCTACGAGCAGTACTTC. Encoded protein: CASRHMDSYEQYF.

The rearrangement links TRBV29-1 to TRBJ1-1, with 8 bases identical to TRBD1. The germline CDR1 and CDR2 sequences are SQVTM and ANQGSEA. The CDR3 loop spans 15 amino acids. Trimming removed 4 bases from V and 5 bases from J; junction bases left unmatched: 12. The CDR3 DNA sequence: TGCAGCGTTGGCTACAGGGGGACGAACAAGACTGAAGCTTTCTTT. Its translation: CSVGYRGTNKTEAFF. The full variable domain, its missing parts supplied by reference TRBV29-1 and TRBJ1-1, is SAVISQKPSRDICQRGTSLTIQCQVDSQVTMMFWYRQQPGQSLTLIATANQGSEATYESGFVIDKFPISRPNLTFSTLTVSNMSPEDSSIYLCSVGYRGTNKTEAFFGQGTRLTVV.